The 7 T cell receptor beta chains below come from one sample, sequenced in a study of OX40 agonist ivuxolimab in advanced cancers. The assay was immunoSEQ multiplex PCR, and TCRdb's table has in-frame clones only and misses some. The data contain approximately 74,000 clones, over 85% of them singletons. The sample consisted of CD4+ or CD8+ T cells sorted from blood, taken in a trial of the OX40 agonist ivuxolimab. The receptors were sampled from an adult with an advanced solid tumor such as melanoma, head and neck, liver or kidney cancer.

This chain connects TRBV7-9 to TRBJ1-6; D unclear. The germline CDR1 and CDR2 sequences are SEHNR and FQNEAQ (reference sequence). V was trimmed by 5 bases and J by 6 bases, leaving 11 bases between them. The CDR3 extends over 14 amino acids. CDR3 in DNA: TGTGCCAGCAGCACAGCTCGGGCTAATTCACCCCTCCACTTT. It specifies CASSTARANSPLHF.

The V call is TRBV9, the J call TRBJ2-5; 14 bases align to TRBD2. The junction had 9 bases not matched to a gene; V was cut back by 0 bases and J by 5 bases. Germline-derived CDR1 and CDR2 are SGDLS and YYNGEE. The CDR3 consists of 18 residues. DNA of the CDR3: TGTGCCAGCAGCGTAGGTTCGACTAGCGGGGGGGCCGGGGAGACCCAGTACTTC. Protein: CASSVGSTSGGAGETQYF.

This CDR3 is CATTQDPTDTQYF. The CDR3 region has the DNA TGTGCCACCACCCAGGATCCCACAGATACGCAGTATTTT. The chain couples TRBV7-2 to TRBJ2-3, with D unclear. The CDR3 is 13 amino acids. V was pared by 10 bases and J by 2 bases, with 13 bases between. Germline lookup yields CDR1 SGHTA and CDR2 FQGNSA.

The chain combines TRBV21-1 with TRBJ1-5. TRBV21-1 constitutes a pseudogene. This CDR3 has 15 amino acids. The CDR3 bases are TGTGCCAGCGGAGGGAAGCAAGAGGACAATCAGCCCCAGCATTTT. It translates to CASGGKQEDNQPQHF.

The chain is built from TRBV28 and TRBJ2-5; possibly TRBD1 or TRBD2 for D (6 bases each). The CDR3 runs to 14 residues. V lost 6 bases and J lost 0, with 11 bases in between. Per germline, CDR1 MDHEN and CDR2 SYDVKM. CDR3 loop: CASSTRGHQETQYF. CDR3 in DNA: TGTGCCAGCAGCACACGGGGGCACCAAGAGACCCAGTACTTC. Full variable domain (outside the CDR3, taken from reference TRBV28 and TRBJ2-5): DVKVTQSSRYLVKRTGEKVFLECVQDMDHENMFWYRQDPGLGLRLIYFSYDVKMKEKGDIPEGYSVSREKKERFSLILESASTNQTSMYLCASSTRGHQETQYFGPGTRLLVL.

The V and J genes are TRBV7-2 and TRBJ2-3, with 11 bases identical to TRBD2. Germline values: CDR1 SGHTA, CDR2 FQGNSA. Unmatched junction bases numbered 6, after V lost 5 bases and J lost 2 bases. The CDR3 has 16 residues. The CDR3 DNA reads TGTGCCAGCAGCACCGTAGCGGGGGGGATCACAGATACGCAGTATTTT. This encodes CASSTVAGGITDTQYF.

This rearrangement joins TRBV2 to TRBJ2-1; TRBD2 matches 9 bases. This CDR3 is 15 amino acids long. Losses at the gene ends were 7 bases for V and 10 bases for J; bases not matched to a gene: 14. The germline CDR1 and CDR2 sequences are SNHLY and FYNNEI. The CDR3 sequence is CASKFASGRPREQFF. CDR3 in DNA: TGTGCCAGCAAGTTTGCCAGCGGGAGGCCCCGGGAGCAGTTCTTC.